This entry features one T cell receptor (beta chain) sequence. Its antigen is still unknown. The data were taken from a study of T cell responses to AZD1222 COVID-19 vaccine. Findings and limits, study-wide: After the peak T cell response, and only then, were repertoires sampled. Clonal diversity was possibly underestimated; the donors were predominantly white British and more often female.

CDR3 length equals 16 residues. Trimming pared 0 bases from V and 4 bases from J, leaving 14 bases between. Germline lookup yields CDR1 SGHTA and CDR2 FQGTGA. Sequencing used immunoSEQ multiplex PCR; TCRdb keeps in-frame clones, though not all of them. Counted here are under 200,000 clones, around nine tenths occurring once; the ten biggest clones make up 3.6%. The rearrangement joins TRBV7-3 to TRBJ2-3, with D possibly being TRBD2 (5 bases). The specimen comprised peripheral blood, sampled 28 days after the second dose of the MenACWY control vaccine. This clonotype was sampled from an adult who received the MenACWY meningococcal vaccine as a control. CDR3 protein: CASSLTRGSGSDTQYF. The CDR3 DNA sequence: TGTGCCAGCAGCTTAACGAGAGGGTCGGGTTCAGATACGCAGTATTTT.